This T cell receptor (beta chain) was sequenced for a study of response to subunit inactivated influenza vaccine. TCRdb analysed the RT-PCR reads with MiXCR anew, one entry per CDR3 protein. Of a few hundred thousand distinct CDR3 sequences listed, around 11% are singletons. This clonotype has a handful of counts. The CDR3 sequence is 14 residues long. V was clipped by 3 bases and J by 7 bases; unmatched bases: 4. These data were also reused for a study on T cells expressing NK-cell markers. That study reports: 5'RACE template switching with UMIs produced the TCR beta cDNA. About 6 donors had dominant NKG2C+ clonotypes that comprised roughly 1.0-7.5% of their CD8+ T cells.

The sample consisted of PBMCs from blood, taken on the day of vaccination. The TCR originated in a man between 45 and 60 years old who received an inactivated influenza vaccine. The chain has TRBV12-3 or TRBV12-4 and TRBJ2-1; 9 bases map to TRBD2. CDR3 protein: CASSFAGGGNEQFF. The CDR3 DNA reads as TGTGCCAGCAGTTTTGCGGGAGGGGGGAATGAGCAGTTCTTC.